What follows are 15 T cell receptor beta chains derived from one specimen sequenced in a study of T cell repertoires in cytomegalovirus infection. TCRdb re-derived calls from the reads in MiXCR, one entry per CDR3 protein. The sample consists of about 300,000 distinct CDR3 sequences, around 9.1% of them appearing once. Source material: PBMCs. These receptors originate from a human donor in good health (CMV status not recorded). Some clones in this sample may be carry-over from other donors' samples.

This clonotype was detected a few times. This rearrangement joins TRBV28 to TRBJ2-4; D is perhaps TRBD1 or TRBD2 (6 bases each). V lost 6 bases and J 8 bases, leaving 14 bases between the germline ends. Germline CDR1 and CDR2: MDHEN and SYDVKM. The CDR3 contains 13 residues. CDR3 in amino acids: CASSTGRIYIQYF. The CDR3 DNA follows: TGTGCCAGCAGCACAGGGAGGATATACATTCAGTACTTC.

This clonotype came up many times. The chain recombines TRBV7-9 with TRBJ2-5, with 9 bases fitting TRBD2. The V gene end was trimmed by 5 bases and the J gene end by 3 bases; junction bases not matched to a gene: 7. Germline CDR1 and CDR2: SEHNR and FQNEAQ (reference sequence). The length of the CDR3 is 15 residues. The CDR3 nucleotides read TGTGCCAGCAGCCGGAGGGGACTAGCAGAAGAGACCCAGTACTTC. It codes for CASSRRGLAEETQYF.

This clonotype appeared many times. The chain has TRBV7-2 and TRBJ2-3; 7 nucleotides agree with TRBD2. Germline values: CDR1 SGHTA, CDR2 FQGNSA. This CDR3 comprises 17 residues. With V trimmed by 4 bases and J by 4 bases, 14 bases remained unmatched. CDR3 DNA sequence: TGTGCCAGCAGCTCGAAGTTGGGGGGGTCGGACGCAGATACGCAGTATTTT. Translation gives CASSSKLGGSDADTQYF.

This chain uses TRBV19 with TRBJ2-3, with TRBD2 matching over 8 bases. V shed 7 bases, J shed 10 bases, and the junction held 19 bases outside the gene matches. The CDR3 runs 16 residues. Germline V gene sequence: CDR1 LNHDA, CDR2 SQIVND (reference sequence). The CDR3 reads CASNQLRGEERRAQYF. DNA for the CDR3: TGTGCCAGTAATCAATTGCGGGGGGAAGAAAGGCGGGCGCAGTATTTT. The variable domain in full, completed from reference TRBV19 and TRBJ2-3, reads DGGITQSPKYLFRKEGQNVTLSCEQNLNHDAMYWYRQDPGQGLRLIYYSQIVNDFQKGDIAEGYSVSREKKESFPLTVTSAQKNPTAFYLCASNQLRGEERRAQYFGPGTRLTVL.

A few counts support this clonotype. The genes are TRBV5-5 and TRBJ2-4; 9 bases fit TRBD2. Germline CDR1 SGHKS, CDR2 YYEKEE (reference sequence). The trim removed 4 bases at V and 8 bases at J, leaving 10 bases unmatched. The CDR3 is 15 amino acids. Written as DNA, the CDR3 is TGTGCCAGCAGCGCGGGGGGGGGGAACGGAGACATTCAGTACTTC. This gives the protein CASSAGGGNGDIQYF.

This clonotype has a handful of counts. V gene TRBV6-8 combines with J gene TRBJ1-2; 8 bases are shared with TRBD1. From germline, CDR1 is MNHGY and CDR2 SAAAGT. The CDR3 runs to 16 residues. With 4 bases clipped from V and 8 bases from J, the junction kept 15 bases outside the gene matches. CDR3 sequence reads: CASSSIPIRQGSGYTF. DNA for the CDR3: TGTGCCAGCAGTTCTATTCCGATAAGACAGGGGAGCGGCTACACCTTC.

To note about this clonotype: A much larger clone differs by one base, so this may be a read error. The V call is TRBV12-3 or TRBV12-4, the J call TRBJ2-1; TRBD1 matches 7 bases. The CDR3 spans 15 residues. Germline trimming cut 4 bases from V and 6 bases from J; bases unmatched to any gene: 9. The CDR3 spells CASSSGTVPSNEQFF. The CDR3 nucleotides read TGTGCCAGCAGTTCCGGGACAGTCCCCTCCAATGAGCAGTTCTTC.

This clonotype occurred many times. J is TRBJ2-7 and V is TRBV12-3 or TRBV12-4; TRBD1 matches at 7 bases. Germline trimming cut 5 bases from V and 4 bases from J; bases unmatched to any gene: 5. The CDR3 covers 13 residues. CDR3 sequence reads: CASSKQGLYEQYV. The DNA for the CDR3 is TGTGCCAGCAGTAAACAGGGGTTGTACGAGCAGTACGTC.

At least ten counts were recorded for this clonotype. J is TRBJ2-3 and V is TRBV7-8, with 9 bases identical to TRBD1. Germline V lookup: CDR1 SGHVS, CDR2 FQNEAQ. The trim removed 4 bases at V and 2 bases at J, leaving 4 bases unmatched. The CDR3 has 15 residues. CDR3 amino acids: CASSYTGGFTDTQYF. The DNA for the CDR3 is TGTGCCAGCAGCTACACAGGGGGCTTCACAGATACGCAGTATTTT.

As regards this clonotype: It may be a read error: a sequence one base away is much more abundant. The chain employs TRBV20-1 and TRBJ2-1; D unclear. Germline V lookup: CDR1 DFQATT, CDR2 SNEGSKA (reference sequence). This CDR3 is built from 15 residues. V shed 5 bases and J shed 1 base, with 15 bases lying between them. CDR3 nucleotide sequence: TGCAGTGCTGGAAGTGGGATTGTATCCTACAATGAGCAGTTCTTC. Its protein is CSAGSGIVSYNEQFF.

The table lists this clonotype with many counts. This rearrangement joins TRBV11-1 to TRBJ2-2; 7 bases align to TRBD1. Germline loops: CDR1 SGHAT, CDR2 FQDESV (reference sequence). V shed 5 bases, J shed 1 base, and the junction held 4 bases outside the gene matches. CDR3 length: 15 residues. The CDR3 DNA is TGTGCCAGCAGCCAAAGGGACAGGAACACCGGGGAGCTGTTTTTT. Amino acids: CASSQRDRNTGELFF.

This clonotype came up many times. The chain recombines TRBV10-3 with TRBJ1-1; D remains ambiguous. Deletions cut 11 bases from V and 4 bases from J, with 14 bases between. The CDR3 consists of 12 residues. Germline loops: CDR1 ENHRY, CDR2 SYGVKD. The CDR3 DNA reads TGTGCCGTTGGTAACTTCGCCACTGAAGCTTTCTTT. Translation: CAVGNFATEAFF.

This clonotype has at least ten counts. The chain links TRBV2 to TRBJ2-1; 8 nucleotides agree with TRBD2. CDR3 length equals 14 residues. CDR1 is SNHLY and CDR2 is FYNNEI in the germline V gene. V lost 8 bases to trimming and J lost 6 bases; unmatched junction nucleotides: 9. The CDR3 is CASPRGGLSNEQFF. The CDR3 DNA reads TGTGCCAGCCCACGCGGGGGGCTCAGCAATGAGCAGTTCTTC.

This clonotype was recorded many times. V gene TRBV20-1 combines with J gene TRBJ1-1; TRBD1 might be the D (5 bases). The CDR3 is made up of 15 amino acids. Trimming cost V 1 base and J 1 base, with 13 bases left between them. CDR1 and CDR2 from the germline V gene are DFQATT and SNEGSKA (reference sequence). DNA for the CDR3: TGCAGTGCTAGAGGGAGGGGTGGTCCGAACACTGAAGCTTTCTTT. This gives the protein CSARGRGGPNTEAFF.

The chain recombines TRBV7-9 with TRBJ2-3; 12 positions agree with TRBD2. This CDR3 contains 17 residues. Looked up from germline, CDR1 is SEHNR and CDR2 is FQNEAQ (reference sequence). V lost 4 bases, J lost 8 bases, and 13 bases stayed unmatched. This chain's CDR3 is CASSSGTSGPRRVTQYF. CDR3 nucleotide sequence: TGTGCCAGCAGCTCCGGGACTAGCGGGCCCCGGCGGGTTACGCAGTATTTT.